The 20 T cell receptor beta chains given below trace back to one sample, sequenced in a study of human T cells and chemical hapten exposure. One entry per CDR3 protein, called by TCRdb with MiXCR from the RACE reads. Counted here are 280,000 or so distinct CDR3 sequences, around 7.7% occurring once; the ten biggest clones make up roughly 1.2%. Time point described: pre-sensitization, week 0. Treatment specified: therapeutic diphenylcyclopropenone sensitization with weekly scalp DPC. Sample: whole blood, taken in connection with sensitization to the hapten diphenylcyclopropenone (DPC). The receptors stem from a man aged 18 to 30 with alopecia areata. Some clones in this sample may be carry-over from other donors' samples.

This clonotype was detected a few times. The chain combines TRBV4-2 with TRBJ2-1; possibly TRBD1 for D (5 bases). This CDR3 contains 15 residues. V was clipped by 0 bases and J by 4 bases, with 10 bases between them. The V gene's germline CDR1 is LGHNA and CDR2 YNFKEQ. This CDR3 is CASSQDWTNYNEQFF. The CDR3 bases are TGTGCCAGCAGCCAAGACTGGACAAATTACAATGAGCAGTTCTTC.

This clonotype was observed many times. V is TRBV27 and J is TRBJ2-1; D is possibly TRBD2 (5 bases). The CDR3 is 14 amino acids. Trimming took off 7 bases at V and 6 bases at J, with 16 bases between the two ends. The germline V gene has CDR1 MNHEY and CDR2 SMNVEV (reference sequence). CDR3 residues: CASTGSLAGNEQFF. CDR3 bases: TGTGCCAGCACTGGTTCTCTAGCCGGCAATGAGCAGTTCTTC.

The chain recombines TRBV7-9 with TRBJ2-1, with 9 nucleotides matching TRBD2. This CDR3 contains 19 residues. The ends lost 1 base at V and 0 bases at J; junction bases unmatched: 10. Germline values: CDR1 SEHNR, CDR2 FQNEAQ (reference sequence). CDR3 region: CASSLGYSGGKSSYNEQFF. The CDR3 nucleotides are TGTGCCAGCAGCTTAGGGTACAGCGGGGGGAAAAGCTCCTACAATGAGCAGTTCTTC.

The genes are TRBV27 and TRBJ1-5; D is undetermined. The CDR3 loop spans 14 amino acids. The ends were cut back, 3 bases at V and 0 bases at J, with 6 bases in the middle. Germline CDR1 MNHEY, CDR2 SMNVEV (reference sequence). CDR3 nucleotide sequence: TGTGCCAGCAGTTTCTCTCTTAGCAATCAGCCCCAGCATTTT. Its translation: CASSFSLSNQPQHF.

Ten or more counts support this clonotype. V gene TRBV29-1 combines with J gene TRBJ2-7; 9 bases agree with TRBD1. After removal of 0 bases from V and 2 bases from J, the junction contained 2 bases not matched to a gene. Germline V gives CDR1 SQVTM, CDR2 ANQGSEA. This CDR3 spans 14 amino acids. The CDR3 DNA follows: TGCAGCGTTGAAGATGGACAGGGGACCTACGAGCAGTACTTC. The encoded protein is CSVEDGQGTYEQYF.

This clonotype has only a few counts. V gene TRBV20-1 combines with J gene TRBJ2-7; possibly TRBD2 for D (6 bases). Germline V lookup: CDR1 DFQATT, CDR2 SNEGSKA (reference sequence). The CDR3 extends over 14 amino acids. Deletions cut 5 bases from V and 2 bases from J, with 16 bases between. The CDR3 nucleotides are TGCAGTGCTCCCTTAGCGGTAACAGCCTACGAGCAGTACTTC. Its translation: CSAPLAVTAYEQYF.

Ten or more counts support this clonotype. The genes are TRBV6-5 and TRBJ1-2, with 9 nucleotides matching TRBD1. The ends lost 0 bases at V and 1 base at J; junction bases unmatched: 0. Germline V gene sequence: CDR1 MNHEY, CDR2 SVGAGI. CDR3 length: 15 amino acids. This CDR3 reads CASSYSTGGNYGYTF. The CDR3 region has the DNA TGTGCCAGCAGTTACTCGACAGGGGGTAACTATGGCTACACCTTC.

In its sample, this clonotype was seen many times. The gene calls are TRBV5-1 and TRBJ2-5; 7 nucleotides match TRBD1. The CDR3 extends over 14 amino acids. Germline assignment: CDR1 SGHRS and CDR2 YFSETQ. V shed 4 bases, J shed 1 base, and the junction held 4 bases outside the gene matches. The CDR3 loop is CASSVDRAQETQYF. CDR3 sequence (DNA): TGCGCCAGCAGCGTTGACAGGGCCCAAGAGACCCAGTACTTC.

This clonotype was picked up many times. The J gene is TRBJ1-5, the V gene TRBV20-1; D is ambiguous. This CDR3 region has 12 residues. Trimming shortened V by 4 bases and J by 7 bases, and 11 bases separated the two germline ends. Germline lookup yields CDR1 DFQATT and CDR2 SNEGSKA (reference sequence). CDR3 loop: CSAKAGEQPQHF. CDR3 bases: TGCAGTGCTAAGGCGGGAGAACAGCCCCAGCATTTT.

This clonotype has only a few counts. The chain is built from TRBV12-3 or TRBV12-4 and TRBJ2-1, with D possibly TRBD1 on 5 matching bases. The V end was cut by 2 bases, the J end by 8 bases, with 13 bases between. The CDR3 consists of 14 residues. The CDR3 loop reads CASSLSTQGHEQFF. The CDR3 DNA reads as TGTGCCAGCAGTTTAAGCACCCAGGGCCATGAGCAGTTCTTC.

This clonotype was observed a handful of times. This CDR3 reads CASSLAGQGAGEQYF. The CDR3, as DNA: TGTGCCAGCAGCTTAGCGGGACAGGGGGCTGGTGAGCAGTACTTC. The J gene is TRBJ2-7, the V gene TRBV7-9; 12 bases map to TRBD1. Germline V gene data show CDR1 as SEHNR and CDR2 as FQNEAQ (reference sequence). The CDR3 extends over 15 amino acids. Trimming took 0 bases from V and 7 from J; bases not matched to a gene: 4.

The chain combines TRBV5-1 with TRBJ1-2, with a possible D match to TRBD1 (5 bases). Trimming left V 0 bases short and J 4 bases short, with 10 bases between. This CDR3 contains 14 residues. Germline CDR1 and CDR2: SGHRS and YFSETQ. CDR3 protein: CASSLGDRTYGYTF. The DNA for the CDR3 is TGCGCCAGCAGCTTGGGGGACCGGACCTATGGCTACACCTTC.

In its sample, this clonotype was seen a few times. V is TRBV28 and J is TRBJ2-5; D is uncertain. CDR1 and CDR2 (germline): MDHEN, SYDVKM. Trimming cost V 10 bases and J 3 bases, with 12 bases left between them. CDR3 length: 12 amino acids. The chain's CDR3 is CAIGSAEETQYF. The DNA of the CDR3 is TGTGCCATCGGCAGCGCGGAAGAGACCCAGTACTTC.

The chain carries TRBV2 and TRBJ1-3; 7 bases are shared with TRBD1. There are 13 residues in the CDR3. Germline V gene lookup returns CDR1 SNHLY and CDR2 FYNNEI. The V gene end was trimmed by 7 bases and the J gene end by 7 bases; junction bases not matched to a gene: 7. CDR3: CASTQGSRNTIYF. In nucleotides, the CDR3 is TGTGCCAGCACACAGGGGTCCCGGAACACCATATATTTT.

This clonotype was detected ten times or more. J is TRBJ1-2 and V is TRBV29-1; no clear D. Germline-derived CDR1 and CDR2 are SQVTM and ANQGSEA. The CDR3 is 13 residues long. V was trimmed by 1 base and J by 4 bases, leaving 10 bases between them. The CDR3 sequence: CSVEASAAYGYTF. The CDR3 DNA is TGCAGCGTTGAAGCGTCAGCTGCCTATGGCTACACCTTC.

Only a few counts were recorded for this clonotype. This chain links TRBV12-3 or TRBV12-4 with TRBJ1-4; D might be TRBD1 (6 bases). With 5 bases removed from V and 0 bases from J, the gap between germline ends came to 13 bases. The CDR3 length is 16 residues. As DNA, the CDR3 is TGTGCCAGCAGTGCCCCAGGGGATGCAACTAATGAAAAACTGTTTTTT. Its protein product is CASSAPGDATNEKLFF.

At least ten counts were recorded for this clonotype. CDR3 sequence (DNA): TGCAGTGGTAGGGGTGGAGGGGAGCTGTTTTTT. It is translated as CSGRGGGELFF. The chain is built from TRBV20-1 and TRBJ2-2, with TRBD1 as a possible D gene (5 bases). This CDR3 region has 11 residues. Between the trimmed V and J ends, which lost 7 bases and 8 bases, there was a span of 11 bases. Germline CDR1 reads DFQATT; CDR2 reads SNEGSKA (reference sequence).

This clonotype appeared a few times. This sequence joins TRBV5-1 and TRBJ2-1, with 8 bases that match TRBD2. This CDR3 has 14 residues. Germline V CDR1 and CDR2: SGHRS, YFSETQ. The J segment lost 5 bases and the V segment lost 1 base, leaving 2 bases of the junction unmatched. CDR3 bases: TGCGCCAGCAGCTTGATAGCGGGGAACAATGAGCAGTTCTTC. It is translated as CASSLIAGNNEQFF.

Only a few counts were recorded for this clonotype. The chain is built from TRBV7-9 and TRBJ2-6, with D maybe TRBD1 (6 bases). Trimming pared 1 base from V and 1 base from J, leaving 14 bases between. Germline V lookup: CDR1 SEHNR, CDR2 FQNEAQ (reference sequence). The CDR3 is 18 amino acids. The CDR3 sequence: CASSLEGQGPSGANVLTF. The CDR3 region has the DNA TGTGCCAGCAGCTTAGAGGGACAAGGCCCATCTGGGGCCAACGTCCTGACTTTC. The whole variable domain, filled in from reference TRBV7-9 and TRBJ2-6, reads DTGVSQNPRHKITKRGQNVTFRCDPISEHNRLYWYRQTLGQGPEFLTYFQNEAQLEKSRLLSDRFSAERPKGSFSTLEIQRTEQGDSAMYLCASSLEGQGPSGANVLTFGAGSRLTVL.

The CDR3 sequence: CASSRGGTEGQPQHF. The DNA of the CDR3 is TGTGCCAGCAGCCGAGGCGGGACGGAGGGTCAGCCCCAGCATTTT. The genes are TRBV3-1 and TRBJ1-5, with D maybe TRBD1 (5 bases). Trimming cost V 4 bases and J 6 bases, with 16 bases left between them. This CDR3 has 15 residues. Germline V gene lookup returns CDR1 LGHDT and CDR2 YNNKEL (reference sequence).